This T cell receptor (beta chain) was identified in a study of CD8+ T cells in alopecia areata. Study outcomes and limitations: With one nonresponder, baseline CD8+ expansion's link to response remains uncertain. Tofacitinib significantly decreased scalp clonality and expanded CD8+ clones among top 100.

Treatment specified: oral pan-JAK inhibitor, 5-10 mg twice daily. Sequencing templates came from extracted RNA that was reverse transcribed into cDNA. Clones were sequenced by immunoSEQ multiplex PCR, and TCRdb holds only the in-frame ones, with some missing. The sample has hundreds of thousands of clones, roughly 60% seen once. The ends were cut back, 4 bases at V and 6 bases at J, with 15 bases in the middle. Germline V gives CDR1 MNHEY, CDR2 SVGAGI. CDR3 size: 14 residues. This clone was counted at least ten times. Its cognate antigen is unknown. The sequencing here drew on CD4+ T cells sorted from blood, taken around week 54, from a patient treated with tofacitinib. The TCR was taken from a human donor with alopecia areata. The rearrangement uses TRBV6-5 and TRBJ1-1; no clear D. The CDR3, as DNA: TGTGCCAGCAGTTCCCCCTACGGAAGACCTGAAGCTTTCTTT. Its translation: CASSSPYGRPEAFF.